Here is one T cell receptor (beta chain) with its context. Sequenced by immunoSEQ multiplex PCR; TCRdb stores in-frame clones only, minus some. The sample contains approximately 4,100 clones, roughly a fifth of which appear only once. The data derive from a study of graft-versus-host responses after intestinal transplantation. The ends lost 8 bases at V and 9 bases at J; junction bases unmatched: 10. Germline V gene data show CDR1 as SEHNR and CDR2 as FQNEAQ (reference sequence). This CDR3 region has 13 residues. This chain links TRBV7-9 with TRBJ2-1, with 7 positions matching TRBD2. Sample: alloreactive CD4+ T cells from a mixed lymphocyte reaction culture, taken before transplantation. The sample's subset: CFSE-low proliferating T cells sorted from roughly six-day pre-transplant mixed lymphocyte reaction (GvH or HvG direction). The source of this sequence is a human patient who was an organ donor for intestinal transplantation. DNA of the CDR3: TGTGCCAGCGGAGCGGGGCGTTCTACTGAGCAGTTCTTC. Translation: CASGAGRSTEQFF.